These 18 T cell receptor beta chains came from one sample sequenced in a study of T-cell memory formation after mild COVID-19. TCRdb reprocessed the 5' RACE reads with MiXCR, giving one entry per CDR3 protein. Among about 250,000 distinct CDR3 sequences listed, approximately 18% were seen once. Material for sequencing was PBMCs or a T cell subset sorted from them (not recorded which). The receptors come from a man between 18 and 35 years old who had mild COVID-19 (a few samples of this study predate the infection). Cell type and time point are not known.

This clonotype has only a few counts. The chain uses TRBV11-2 and TRBJ2-3; D tentatively reads TRBD1 or TRBD2 (7 bases each). The CDR3 loop spans 14 amino acids. The germline V gene encodes CDR1 SGHAT and CDR2 FQNNGV. Between the trimmed V and J ends, which lost 7 bases and 5 bases, there was a span of 16 bases. The CDR3 DNA sequence: TGTGCCAGCATCCTCTCAGGGGGGGGAGATACGCAGTATTTT. Amino acid sequence: CASILSGGGDTQYF.

The chain couples TRBV27 to TRBJ2-5; 7 bases align to TRBD1. V shed 4 bases and J 10 bases; nucleotides not matched to a gene: 3. Germline V gene sequence: CDR1 MNHEY, CDR2 SMNVEV (reference sequence). The CDR3 contains 11 residues. In nucleotides, the CDR3 is TGTGCCAGCAGTTGGGGACAGATCCAGTACTTC. Its protein is CASSWGQIQYF.

This clonotype has at least ten counts. For the CDR3, the DNA is TGCGCCAGCAGCTTGGGTCGGGGGGGCACAGATACGCAGTATTTT. Its protein is CASSLGRGGTDTQYF. The chain joins TRBV5-1 to TRBJ2-3, with 7 bases matching TRBD2. After removal of 0 bases from V and 1 base from J, the junction contained 2 bases not matched to a gene. The CDR3 contains 15 residues. Looked up from germline, CDR1 is SGHRS and CDR2 is YFSETQ.

This clonotype was counted between two and nine times. This chain connects TRBV6-5 to TRBJ1-3, with 7 bases aligning to TRBD1. Germline CDR1 and CDR2: MNHEY and SVGAGI. V was clipped by 2 bases and J by 0 bases; unmatched bases: 10. This CDR3 region has 18 residues. The CDR3 nucleotides read TGTGCCAGCAGTTACCACCTACAGGGGCCGAACTCTGGAAACACCATATATTTT. Translating it yields CASSYHLQGPNSGNTIYF.

The V and J genes are TRBV4-3 and TRBJ2-1, with D tentatively TRBD2 (6 bases). The CDR3 spans 17 residues. Trimming removed 0 bases at V and 8 bases at J, with 20 bases between. Germline lookup yields CDR1 LGHNA and CDR2 YSLEER. CDR3 sequence reads: CASSQDHAWGGTHEQFF. The DNA for the CDR3 is TGCGCCAGCAGCCAAGATCATGCGTGGGGAGGAACCCATGAGCAGTTCTTC.

The chain recombines TRBV10-3 with TRBJ1-6; unclear D gene. Germline assignment: CDR1 ENHRY and CDR2 SYGVKD. CDR3 length equals 16 residues. V lost 3 bases and J lost 8, with 17 bases in between. The CDR3 DNA is TGTGCCATCAGTGAAAAGGAATGGGGATTAGATTCACCCCTCCACTTT. Translating gives CAISEKEWGLDSPLHF.

This clonotype showed up just a few times. The chain recombines TRBV12-5 with TRBJ2-6; D call uncertain. The CDR3 runs to 18 residues. CDR1 and CDR2 from the germline V gene are LGHNT and FRNRAP. The germline V and J ends were trimmed by 3 bases and 0 bases, with 15 bases remaining between them. The DNA for the CDR3 is TGTGCTAGTGGTTTAAGGACGCCGGAACCCTCTGGGGCCAACGTCCTGACTTTC. This gives the protein CASGLRTPEPSGANVLTF.

This clonotype was observed at least ten times. This chain joins TRBV5-4 and TRBJ1-4, with D perhaps matching TRBD1 (6 bases). The CDR3 runs to 14 residues. The ends were cut back, 2 bases at V and 8 bases at J, with 13 bases in the middle. From germline, CDR1 is SGHNT and CDR2 YYREEE (reference sequence). The CDR3 loop is CASSLQGAEEKLFF. CDR3 in DNA: TGTGCCAGCAGCTTACAGGGCGCGGAGGAAAAACTGTTTTTT.

This clonotype has at least ten counts. This rearrangement joins TRBV25-1 to TRBJ2-3, with 11 bases aligning to TRBD2. Germline V gene lookup returns CDR1 MGHDK and CDR2 SYGVNS. Losses at the gene ends were 3 bases for V and 6 bases for J; bases not matched to a gene: 11. The CDR3 consists of 17 residues. The CDR3 nucleotides are TGTGCCAGCAGTGAGGAGGGGACTAGCGGAGGTGGGGATACGCAGTATTTT. Residues: CASSEEGTSGGGDTQYF.

The V gene is TRBV12-3 or TRBV12-4, the J gene TRBJ1-2; maybe TRBD1 (5 bases). V was cut by 0 bases and J by 1 base, with 12 bases left in between. CDR3 length: 16 residues. The CDR3 protein is CASSLALGGYNYGYTF. The DNA for the CDR3 is TGTGCCAGCAGTTTAGCGCTGGGGGGATATAACTATGGCTACACCTTC.

This clonotype came up a few times. V usage is TRBV4-3 and J usage is TRBJ2-2; D uncertain. The CDR3 runs 15 residues. The V and J ends lost 2 bases and 0 bases respectively, with 7 bases between them. Germline-derived CDR1 and CDR2 are LGHNA and YSLEER. The CDR3 spells CASSQSPANTGELFF. The CDR3 bases are TGCGCCAGCAGCCAATCCCCCGCGAACACCGGGGAGCTGTTTTTT.

This clonotype was recorded many times. J is TRBJ2-6 and V is TRBV6-4; no clear D gene. V lost 0 bases and J 0 bases, leaving 3 bases between the germline ends. The CDR3 totals 15 residues. Germline loops: CDR1 MRHNA, CDR2 SNTAGT. The CDR3 DNA is TGTGCCAGCAGTGACTCCAGCTCTGGGGCCAACGTCCTGACTTTC. It is translated as CASSDSSSGANVLTF.

As regards this clonotype: Its ends do not fully match the called genes, so a read error is possible. The gene calls are TRBV12-3 or TRBV12-4 and TRBJ2-6; D is ambiguous. The CDR3 spans 13 residues. The CDR3 is CASGFTGANVLTF. CDR3 in DNA: TGTGCCAGCGGTTTCACTGGGGCCAACGTCCTGACTTTC.

This sequence joins TRBV7-9 and TRBJ1-5, with D maybe TRBD1 (5 bases). V lost 1 base and J 3 bases, leaving 7 bases between the germline ends. Germline V gives CDR1 SEHNR, CDR2 FQNEAQ (reference sequence). The CDR3 covers 14 residues. Written as DNA, the CDR3 is TGTGCCAGCAGCTTAGAGGGGTACAATCAGCCCCAGCATTTT. This sequence encodes CASSLEGYNQPQHF.

J is TRBJ2-7 and V is TRBV4-3, with 10 bases identical to TRBD1. Germline V gives CDR1 LGHNA, CDR2 YSLEER. CDR3 length: 14 amino acids. J gave up 6 bases and V 6 bases, and 8 bases lay outside the gene matches. CDR3 nucleotide sequence: TGCGCCAGCAGTCTCCGGGACAGGGGTAGCGAGCAGTACTTC. Its protein product is CASSLRDRGSEQYF.

The chain is built from TRBV5-1 and TRBJ2-1; 7 bases are a match to TRBD2. V lost 4 bases and J lost 5; bases outside the gene matches: 9. Germline V gene data show CDR1 as SGHRS and CDR2 as YFSETQ. This CDR3 is 15 amino acids long. CDR3 bases: TGCGCCAGCAGCGGGGGACTAAGCGAGAACAATGAGCAGTTCTTC. Its protein is CASSGGLSENNEQFF.

This clonotype was recorded a few times. The chain couples TRBV5-1 to TRBJ2-1, with 7 bases lining up with TRBD2. The CDR3 covers 16 residues. Looked up from germline, CDR1 is SGHRS and CDR2 is YFSETQ. Trimming cost V 3 bases and J 4 bases; bases outside gene matches: 10. The CDR3 sequence: CASSSLGAGIYNEQFF. The DNA of the CDR3 is TGCGCCAGCAGCTCGCTCGGAGCGGGGATATACAATGAGCAGTTCTTC.

This clonotype has just a few counts. This chain links TRBV6-1 with TRBJ1-5; D might be TRBD1 (5 bases). With 5 bases removed from V and 9 bases from J, the gap between germline ends came to 11 bases. From germline, CDR1 is MNHNS and CDR2 SASEGT. The CDR3 is 12 residues long. In DNA form, the CDR3 reads TGTGCCAGCAGTACCGAGAGGGGGCCCCAGCATTTT. This gives the protein CASSTERGPQHF.